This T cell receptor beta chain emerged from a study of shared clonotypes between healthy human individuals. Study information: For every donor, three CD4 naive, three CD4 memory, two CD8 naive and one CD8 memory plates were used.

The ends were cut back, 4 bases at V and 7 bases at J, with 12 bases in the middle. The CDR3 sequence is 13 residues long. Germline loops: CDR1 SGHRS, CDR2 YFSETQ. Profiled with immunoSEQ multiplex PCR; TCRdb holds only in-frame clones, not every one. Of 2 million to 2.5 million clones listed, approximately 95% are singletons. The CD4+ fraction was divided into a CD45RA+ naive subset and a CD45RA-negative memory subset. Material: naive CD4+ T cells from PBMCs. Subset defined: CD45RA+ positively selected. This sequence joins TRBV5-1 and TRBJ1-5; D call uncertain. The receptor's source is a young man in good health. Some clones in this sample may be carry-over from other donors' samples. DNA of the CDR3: TGCGCCAGCAGCCCCGCAGTTAACCAGCCCCAGCATTTT. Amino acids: CASSPAVNQPQHF.